This T cell receptor beta chain emerged from a study of glioma-infiltrating T cells. The wider study: Around 1 million peripheral T cells were targeted at about 4- to 11-fold coverage. General study points: A blood CDR3 motif signature was depleted in highly divergent patients.

This CDR3 is built from 17 residues. Per germline, CDR1 SGHTA and CDR2 FQGNSA. Trimming cost V 2 bases and J 4 bases, with 18 bases left between them. With regard to this clonotype: The target antigen is unknown.

TCR alpha and beta CDR3 regions were amplified from RNA using iRepertoire nested multiplex PCR. For one-step reverse transcription and amplification, about 85-400 ng of tissue mRNA or PBMC total RNA was used. TCRdb reprocessed the multiplex PCR reads via MiXCR and lists one record per CDR3 protein. This table holds approximately 400,000 distinct CDR3 sequences, roughly 41% found once. The specimen was glioma tissue, nonneoplastic brain tissue, or PBMCs (not recorded which). This receptor was obtained from a human donor with low-grade glioma or glioblastoma, undergoing nonglioma brain surgery, or in good health (not recorded which). The chain is built from TRBV7-2 and TRBJ2-1; either TRBD1 or TRBD2 may fit D (8 bases each). The chain's CDR3 is CASSLTGGQGAYNEQFF. CDR3 DNA: TGTGCCAGCAGCTTAACGGGGGGGCAGGGGGCGTACAATGAGCAGTTCTTC.